The 17 T cell receptor beta chains in this list originate from one sample, sequenced in a study of CD8+CD57+ T cells in acquired aplastic anemia. Genomic DNA, serving as template, underwent TCR beta VDJ and CDR3 profiling. Each CDR3 protein gets one entry after TCRdb re-called the reads with MiXCR. The sample lists hundreds of thousands of distinct CDR3 sequences, 55% to 70% occurring once. Source material: sorted CD4+, CD8+, or CD8+CD57+ T cells (not recorded which) from PBMCs. Receptor source: a human donor in good health, serving as a control.

With regard to this clonotype: At one of its ends the junction is not consistent with the germline gene, which may arise from a read error. The chain carries TRBV29-1 and TRBJ2-1; tentatively, D is TRBD1 or TRBD2 (6 bases each). CDR3 length equals 10 residues. Germline V gene lookup returns CDR1 SQVTM and CDR2 ANQGSEA. The CDR3: CSVEGGAQVF. The CDR3 DNA follows: TGCAGCGTTGAAGGGGGGGCGCAGGTCTTC.

Turning to this clonotype: This may arise from a read error, as a much more abundant clone is one base away. This chain joins TRBV3-2 and TRBJ1-4; the table's D call TRBD1 went unverified against the DNA. TRBV3-2 is a known pseudogene. This CDR3 is built from 14 residues. The CDR3, as DNA: TGTGCCAGCAGCCGACAGGTCGCGGGCGAAAAACTGGTTTTT. Translation gives CASSRQVAGEKLVF.

The gene calls are TRBV6-1 and TRBJ2-6; D unresolved. In germline, CDR1 is MNHNS, CDR2 SASEGT. Trimming removed 8 bases at V and 0 bases at J, with 14 bases between. The CDR3 is made up of 16 amino acids. CDR3 nucleotide sequence: TGTGCCAGCCGCCAAGATCCGGGCTCTGGGGCCAACGTCCTGACTTTC. Protein: CASRQDPGSGANVLTF.

This chain connects TRBV7-2 to TRBJ1-5; 8 bases are shared with TRBD1. The CDR3 covers 17 residues. Germline loops: CDR1 SGHTA, CDR2 FQGNSA. V dropped 5 bases and J dropped 10; count of bases not matched to a gene: 19. Written as DNA, the CDR3 is TGTGCCAGCAGCATTAACAGGGGGTTGGTGAGCAACTATCCCCAGCATTTT. This encodes CASSINRGLVSNYPQHF.

V is TRBV7-2 and J is TRBJ1-1; the D is unclear. From germline, CDR1 is SGHTA and CDR2 FQGNSA. V lost 5 bases to trimming and J lost 14 bases, with 18 bases between them. The CDR3 is 12 amino acids. The CDR3 protein is CASSETGNRPFF. CDR3 DNA: TGTGCCAGCAGCGAGACCGGGAACCGGCCCTTCTTT.

With respect to this clonotype: Given the absence of the conserved phenylalanine or tryptophan at the CDR3 end, a read error is likely. The chain has TRBV10-3 and TRBJ1-2; no definite D call. This CDR3 is 11 amino acids long. The germline V gene has CDR1 ENHRY and CDR2 SYGVKD. Trimming shortened V by 0 bases and J by 6 bases, and 2 bases separated the two germline ends. Here the CDR3 DNA reads TGTGCCATCAGTGAGTCCCATGGCTACACCCCC. Amino acid sequence: CAISESHGYTP.

A remark on this clonotype: Relative to the germline gene, one junction end is altered; a read error may explain this. The chain links TRBV7-2 to TRBJ1-5; D ambiguous. The germline CDR1 and CDR2 sequences are SGHTA and FQGNSA. CDR3 size: 13 residues. DNA for the CDR3: TGTGCCAGCAGCTCAAGGGCGGATCAGCCCCAGCAGTTT. Translated: CASSSRADQPQQF.

The CDR3 reads CSVHPTERSNYGYTF. The CDR3 DNA reads TGCAGCGTTCATCCGACGGAGCGATCTAACTATGGCTACACCTTC. The V call is TRBV20-1, the J call TRBJ1-2; D gene uncertain. The germline V gene encodes CDR1 DFQATT and CDR2 SNEGSKA (reference sequence). CDR3 length: 15 amino acids.

To note about this clonotype: Lacking the conserved final phenylalanine or tryptophan, this CDR3 likely reflects a read error. The DNA is left out, because the CDR3 cannot be placed on it with certainty; the CDR3 is given as TCRdb lists it. The genes are TRBV7-2 and TRBJ2-2. Per the germline V gene, CDR1 is SGHTA and CDR2 is FQGNSA. The CDR3 length is 13 residues, termini included. The CDR3 spells CASSSNGPEQYFG.

Of note for this clonotype: The junction differs from germline at one of its ends, possibly a read error. CDR3 in DNA: TGCAGTGTTACGGGGACAGGGTCCAATACGCAGTATTTC. Amino acids: CSVTGTGSNTQYF. The chain recombines TRBV29-1 with TRBJ2-1; 9 nucleotides line up with TRBD1. The CDR3 runs to 13 residues. Looked up from germline, CDR1 is SQVTM and CDR2 is ANQGSEA.

This clonotype was picked up many times. This sequence joins TRBV2 and TRBJ2-6; unclear D gene. The CDR3 consists of 14 residues. V lost 1 base and J 1 base, leaving 2 bases between the germline ends. Germline loops: CDR1 SNHLY, CDR2 FYNNEI. The CDR3 bases are TGTGCCAGCAGTGAAGTATCTGGGGCCAACGTCCTGACTTTC. This sequence encodes CASSEVSGANVLTF.

This clonotype has more than one count but fewer than ten. The chain recombines TRBV25-1 with TRBJ2-7, with 8 bases matching TRBD2. The end of the DNA fits TRBJ2-4 better, so the J call may be wrong. The V gene's germline CDR1 is MGHDK and CDR2 SYGVNS. The CDR3 sequence is 15 residues long. Here the CDR3 DNA reads TGTGCCAGCAGTGGTTCGGGAGGGTCCGGTTCCATTCAGTACTTC. This translates into CASSGSGGSGSIQYF.

A word on this clonotype: Germline is not matched at one junction end, which may reflect a read error. The rearrangement joins TRBV7-2 to TRBJ1-2; no firm D call. The CDR3 loop spans 15 amino acids. Germline V lookup: CDR1 SGHTA, CDR2 FQGNSA. As DNA, the CDR3 is TGTGCCAGCAGACCCGAGATGGCAGAGCCCCATCACTACGCCTTC. Encoded protein: CASRPEMAEPHHYAF.

The chain links TRBV5-4 to TRBJ2-2; no reliable D call. The length of the CDR3 is 16 residues. V was shortened by 0 bases and J by 0 bases, with 9 bases between the two germline ends. CDR1 is SGHNT, CDR2 YYREEE, per germline (reference sequence). CDR3 amino acids: CASSLGVRSNTGELFF. DNA of the CDR3: TGTGCCAGCAGCTTGGGAGTACGTTCGAACACCGGGGAGCTGTTTTTT.

V and J are TRBV4-1 and TRBJ2-7, with 10 bases lining up with TRBD1. The CDR3 spans 15 residues. CDR1 and CDR2 (germline): MGHRA, YSYEKL. J gave up 4 bases and V 3 bases, and 6 bases lay outside the gene matches. The DNA of the CDR3 is TGCGCCAGCAGCCACCCGGGACAGGGGTCTTACGAGCAGTACTTC. Translating it yields CASSHPGQGSYEQYF.

This clonotype was observed at least ten times. The chain recombines TRBV25-1 with TRBJ2-4, with D possibly being TRBD2 (5 bases). Germline V gene sequence: CDR1 MGHDK, CDR2 SYGVNS. There are 13 residues in the CDR3. The V end lost 4 bases, the J end lost 7 bases, and 11 bases lay between the germline ends. CDR3 in DNA: TGTGCCAGCAGTGGATGGACTGGGAACATTCAGTACTTC. Protein product: CASSGWTGNIQYF. Full variable domain (missing parts from reference TRBV25-1 and TRBJ2-4): EADIYQTPRYLVIGTGKKITLECSQTMGHDKMYWYQQDPGMELHLIHYSYGVNSTEKGDLSSESTVSRIRTEHFPLTLESARPSHTSQYLCASSGWTGNIQYFGAGTRLSVL.

A word on this clonotype: Compared with germline, one end of the junction differs, possibly owing to a read error. V and J are TRBV7-2 and TRBJ2-5; D may be TRBD2 (7 bases). The CDR3 totals 14 residues. Germline lookup yields CDR1 SGHTA and CDR2 FQGNSA. This CDR3 is CASSLEGGGEPQYF. CDR3 bases: TGTGCCAGCAGCTTGGAGGGAGGGGGGGAGCCCCAGTATTTC.